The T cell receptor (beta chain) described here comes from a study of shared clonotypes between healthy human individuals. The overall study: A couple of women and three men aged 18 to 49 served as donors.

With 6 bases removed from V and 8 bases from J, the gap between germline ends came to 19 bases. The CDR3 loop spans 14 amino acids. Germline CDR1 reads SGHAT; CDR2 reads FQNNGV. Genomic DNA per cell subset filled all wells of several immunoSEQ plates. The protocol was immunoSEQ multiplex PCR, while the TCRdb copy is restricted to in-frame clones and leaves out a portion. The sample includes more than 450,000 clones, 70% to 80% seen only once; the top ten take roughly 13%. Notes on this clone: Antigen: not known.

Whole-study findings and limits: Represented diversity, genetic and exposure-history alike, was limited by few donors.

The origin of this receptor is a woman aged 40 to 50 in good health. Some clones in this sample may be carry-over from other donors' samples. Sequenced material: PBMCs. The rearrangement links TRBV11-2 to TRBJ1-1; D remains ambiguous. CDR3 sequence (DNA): TGTGCCAGCAGAAAACCTGGGTCTGGGGTAGAAGCTTTCTTT. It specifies CASRKPGSGVEAFF.